A selection of T cell receptor beta chains follows, all from one sample in a study of CXCR3-negative and CXCR3-positive naive CD8 T cells. TCRdb reprocessed the 5' RACE reads, with one entry per CDR3 protein and no DNA. Across roughly 39,000 distinct CDR3 sequences, the top ten clones capture 9.5% to 12% of the sample. Source material: memory CD8+ T cells from blood. The receptor source for this set is a human donor in good health. Some clones in this sample may be carry-over from other donors' samples. Each CDR3 is given with its conserved first and last residue.

CDR3 protein	J gene	V gene
CASWGGRHSISNEQFF	TRBJ2-1	TRBV7-8
CASSPRVNTEAFF	TRBJ1-1	TRBV7-6
CSARDIGGINYGYTF	TRBJ1-2	TRBV20-1
CASSLGGSPYNEQFF	TRBJ2-1	TRBV13
CSVEGENTEAFF	TRBJ1-1	TRBV29-1
CASSYPGQGETGELFF	TRBJ2-2	TRBV6-5
CASSRQGANEKLFF	TRBJ1-4	TRBV7-9
CASSELGGGFYGYTF	TRBJ1-2	TRBV25-1
CSARGVGGGDTEAFF	TRBJ1-1	TRBV20-1
CASRSWDLPLAFF	TRBJ1-1	TRBV19
CASSDRSSGELFF	TRBJ2-2	TRBV6-4
CASSYRDTGGEQYF	TRBJ2-7	TRBV5-6
CASSYHRVYEQYF	TRBJ2-7	TRBV6-2/TRBV6-3
CASSQDEVGGTGLNTEAFF	TRBJ1-1	TRBV4-3
CASSLTSGLYNEQFF	TRBJ2-1	TRBV5-5
CASSLGGDTEAFF	TRBJ1-1	TRBV7-7
CSVEADFGDSSGNTIYF	TRBJ1-3	TRBV29-1
CASSEAGWTWDTQYF	TRBJ2-3	TRBV6-1
CASSQTGSGYGYTF	TRBJ1-2	TRBV7-9
CASIQTGWAGELFF	TRBJ2-2	TRBV6-2/TRBV6-3
CASSEWGGAAYEQYF	TRBJ2-7	TRBV6-1
CSVRTGSHEQYF	TRBJ2-7	TRBV29-1
CAVGLTPVILYGYTF	TRBJ1-2	TRBV12-3/TRBV12-4
CSVEEPGLAPEETQYF	TRBJ2-5	TRBV29-1
CASSQGPQGSWDEQFF	TRBJ2-1	TRBV4-3
CASSGQGPYNEQFF	TRBJ2-1	TRBV19
CASGFTSPYTDTQYF	TRBJ2-3	TRBV12-3/TRBV12-4
CASSSGGHNEQFF	TRBJ2-1	TRBV28
CASNAGTGVTDTQYF	TRBJ2-3	TRBV4-2
CASSLAEYEQYF	TRBJ2-7	TRBV7-6
CAISEQGQNTEAFF	TRBJ1-1	TRBV10-3
CASSISGQGLYSNQPQHF	TRBJ1-5	TRBV19
CSVVAGETTDTQYF	TRBJ2-3	TRBV29-1
CASWTGQDQPQHF	TRBJ1-5	TRBV19
CASSPIPGAETQYF	TRBJ2-5	TRBV12-3/TRBV12-4
CASSDGLMDETQYF	TRBJ2-5	TRBV27
CASKLPPGSNEKLFF	TRBJ1-4	TRBV27
CASSGYAYNEQFF	TRBJ2-1	TRBV2
CATERNRRLNTEAFF	TRBJ1-1	TRBV7-9
CASSLRTAMNTEAFF	TRBJ1-1	TRBV28
CASRAGAWETQYF	TRBJ2-5	TRBV19
CSVLTPDGFYGYTF	TRBJ1-2	TRBV29-1
CASSEGRADTQYF	TRBJ2-3	TRBV7-9
CASSLVFSDNEQFF	TRBJ2-1	TRBV7-6
CSAWGLAGGDTQYF	TRBJ2-3	TRBV20-1
CASNGGPYGYTF	TRBJ1-2	TRBV12-3/TRBV12-4
CASEQDSSYEQYF	TRBJ2-7	TRBV7-9
CASSPETLGNQPQHF	TRBJ1-5	TRBV7-6
CASSFLGAVPRSLHF	TRBJ1-6	TRBV7-2
CASSLSGQGHNYGYTF	TRBJ1-2	TRBV7-9
CSVRTGSVVFF	TRBJ1-1	TRBV29-1
CASSLTGTENTEAFF	TRBJ1-1	TRBV18
CSANMRGGAAEAFF	TRBJ1-1	TRBV20-1
CASSFPEGESTDTQYF	TRBJ2-3	TRBV7-8